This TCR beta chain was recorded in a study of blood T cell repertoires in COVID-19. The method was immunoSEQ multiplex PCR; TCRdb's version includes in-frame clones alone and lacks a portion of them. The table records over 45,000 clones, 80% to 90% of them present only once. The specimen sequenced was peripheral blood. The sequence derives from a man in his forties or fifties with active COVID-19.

The CDR3 sequence is CASISTGETQYF. The CDR3 bases are TGTGCCAGCATATCGACAGGGGAGACCCAGTACTTC. The genes are TRBV6-5 and TRBJ2-5; the match to TRBD1 covers 7 bases. J was trimmed by 5 bases and V by 7 bases; bases with no gene match: 4. The CDR3 is 12 residues long. Per germline, CDR1 MNHEY and CDR2 SVGAGI.